Following are 28 T cell receptor beta chains from one sample sequenced in a study of molecular identifiers for immune sequencing clone quantification. TCRdb fed the PCR reads into MiXCR, producing one record per CDR3 protein. The sample holds about 500,000 distinct CDR3 sequences, roughly 26% seen once. Source material: naive CD8+ T cells from blood, with Jurkat cell RNA spiked in. Subset indicated: FACS-sorted CD8+CD4-CCR7+CD45RA+ naive T cells. The receptor source for this set is a human donor in good health. Some libraries in this study had Jurkat cell RNA spiked in.

The chain has TRBV18 and TRBJ2-7, with TRBD2 matching over 14 bases. The V and J ends lost 5 bases and 5 bases, in that order; junction bases with no gene match: 5. Looked up from germline, CDR1 is KGHSH and CDR2 is LQKENI. The CDR3 totals 15 residues. The CDR3 bases are TGTGCCAGCTCAACCGGGACTAGCGGGAGCCACGAGCAGTACTTC. This codes for CASSTGTSGSHEQYF.

Of note for this clonotype: Since a much larger clone is just one base distant, this may be a read error. The missing conserved phenylalanine or tryptophan at the end of this CDR3 makes a read error likely. The chain has TRBV29-1 and TRBJ1-5; TRBD1 agrees at 7 bases. Germline CDR1 is SQVTM and CDR2 is ANQGSEA. The trim removed 5 bases at V and 3 bases at J, leaving 4 bases unmatched. The CDR3 covers 13 residues. This CDR3 reads CSVNTGVNQPQHL. CDR3 DNA: TGCAGCGTTAATACAGGGGTCAATCAGCCCCAGCATTTA.

The chain joins TRBV24-1 to TRBJ2-2, with D possibly matching TRBD1 (6 bases). The CDR3 covers 17 residues. V was pared by 1 base and J by 3 bases, with 14 bases between. Germline loops: CDR1 KGHDR, CDR2 SFDVKD. In DNA, the CDR3 is TGTGCCACCAGTGATTTTGGGACAAGGACGCACACCGGGGAGCTGTTTTTT. It specifies CATSDFGTRTHTGELFF.

For this clonotype: A read error may be the cause here, since a much bigger clone is one base away. This chain joins TRBV5-1 and TRBJ2-5, with no clear D. The CDR3 consists of 15 residues. CDR1 is SGHRS, CDR2 YFSETQ, per germline. CDR3 protein: CASGFSFGAAETQYF. CDR3 coding DNA: TGCGCCAGCGGCTTCAGTTTTGGCGCGGCGGAGACCCAGTACTTC. The full variable domain, in which reference TRBV5-1 and TRBJ2-5 provide the parts outside the CDR3, is KAGVTQTPRYLIKTRGQQVTLSCSPISGHRSVSWYQQTPGQGLQFLFEYFSETQRNKGNFPGRFSGRQFSNSRSEMNVSTLELGDSALYLCASGFSFGAAETQYFGPGTRLLVL.

Regarding this clonotype: The CDR3 does not close with the conserved phenylalanine or tryptophan, likely indicating a read error. The V call is TRBV12-3 or TRBV12-4, the J call TRBJ2-3; 9 bases agree with TRBD1. V lost 8 bases to trimming and J lost 2 bases; unmatched junction nucleotides: 14. This CDR3 has 17 amino acids. This CDR3 reads CASVPALGDRDTDTQYI. CDR3 nucleotides: TGTGCCAGCGTCCCAGCCTTGGGGGACAGGGACACAGATACGCAGTATATT.

This clonotype was detected many times. The CDR3 DNA is TGTGCCAGCAGCGGTGGGGGCTCCCACCAAGAGACCCAGTACTTC. Its translation is CASSGGGSHQETQYF. The V gene is TRBV9, the J gene TRBJ2-5; possibly TRBD1 for D (6 bases). Germline CDR1 reads SGDLS; CDR2 reads YYNGEE. This CDR3 has 15 amino acids. V lost 3 bases and J lost 0, with 12 bases in between.

The V call is TRBV19, the J call TRBJ1-3; the D gene is possibly TRBD1 (6 bases). The CDR3 is 18 amino acids. Germline-derived CDR1 and CDR2 are LNHDA and SQIVND (reference sequence). V was pared by 7 bases and J by 2 bases, with 24 bases between. The CDR3 sequence is CASTWTARGLSAGNTIYF. The CDR3, as DNA: TGTGCCAGTACCTGGACAGCCCGGGGCCTCTCTGCTGGAAACACCATATATTTT. Together with reference TRBV19 and TRBJ1-3, the CDR3 gives the full variable domain: DGGITQSPKYLFRKEGQNVTLSCEQNLNHDAMYWYRQDPGQGLRLIYYSQIVNDFQKGDIAEGYSVSREKKESFPLTVTSAQKNPTAFYLCASTWTARGLSAGNTIYFGEGSWLTVV.

This clonotype was counted a few times. The chain has TRBV27 and TRBJ2-7; no clear D. V lost 5 bases and J 2 bases, leaving 13 bases between the germline ends. CDR3 size: 14 residues. Germline V gives CDR1 MNHEY, CDR2 SMNVEV (reference sequence). CDR3 DNA: TGTGCCAGCAGTCCCGGGCAGGTAGCCTACGAGCAGTACTTC. Its translation: CASSPGQVAYEQYF.

The chain joins TRBV12-3 or TRBV12-4 to TRBJ2-3, with 7 bases fitting TRBD2. The length of the CDR3 is 14 residues. Trimming at V came to 6 bases and at J to 4 bases, leaving 7 bases not matched to a gene. CDR3 DNA sequence: TGTGCCAGCAGACCGACTAGCTGGGCAGATACGCAGTATTTT. Translation gives CASRPTSWADTQYF.

This clonotype was detected many times. The chain couples TRBV5-1 to TRBJ1-2; D remains unclear. V was trimmed by 1 base and J by 6 bases, leaving 13 bases between them. The CDR3 is 14 amino acids. Looked up from germline, CDR1 is SGHRS and CDR2 is YFSETQ. The CDR3 here is CASSLRSSTNGYTF. CDR3 sequence (DNA): TGCGCCAGCAGCTTGCGGTCGAGCACAAATGGCTACACCTTC.

With regard to this clonotype: A read error may produce the germline difference seen at one junction end. The rearrangement joins TRBV5-1 to TRBJ2-7; 10 nucleotides align to TRBD1. CDR3 length: 16 residues. The germline V gene has CDR1 SGHRS and CDR2 YFSETQ. CDR3 nucleotide sequence: TGCGTCAGCAGTCCGAACCCGGGACAGGGGACCTACGAGCAGTACTTC. Protein: CVSSPNPGQGTYEQYF.

In this sample, this clonotype turned up a few times. The gene calls are TRBV20-1 and TRBJ2-5; D unclear. The CDR3 is 14 amino acids. Germline assignment: CDR1 DFQATT and CDR2 SNEGSKA (reference sequence). The V gene lost 3 bases and the J gene lost 1 base, with 12 bases spanning the gap. The CDR3 nucleotides are TGCAGTGCTAGCCTCGAGGAATCCCAAGAGACCCAGTACTTC. Protein product: CSASLEESQETQYF.

This clonotype was observed a handful of times. V is TRBV7-9 and J is TRBJ2-7; 7 nucleotides line up with TRBD1. The junction had 7 bases not matched to a gene; V was cut back by 5 bases and J by 0 bases. The CDR3 consists of 15 residues. CDR1 is SEHNR, CDR2 FQNEAQ, per germline (reference sequence). CDR3 nucleotides: TGTGCCAGCAGCCCAACAGGGGCGGGCTCCTACGAGCAGTACTTC. Its protein is CASSPTGAGSYEQYF.

This clonotype has more than one count but fewer than ten. The gene calls are TRBV27 and TRBJ1-6, with D maybe TRBD1 (6 bases). The ends were cut back, 0 bases at V and 4 bases at J, with 13 bases in the middle. Germline CDR1 is MNHEY and CDR2 is SMNVEV (reference sequence). This CDR3 region has 17 residues. CDR3 DNA: TGTGCCAGCAGTTTATCCGGGGGCGCTTCTTATAATTCACCCCTCCACTTT. Residues: CASSLSGGASYNSPLHF.

A remark on this clonotype: With a much larger clone just one base away, this may be a read error. This chain links TRBV7-9 with TRBJ2-7; 8 bases align to TRBD1. The CDR3 sequence is 17 residues long. Germline V lookup: CDR1 SEHNR, CDR2 FQNEAQ (reference sequence). Unmatched junction bases numbered 16, after V lost 5 bases and J lost 4 bases. CDR3 nucleotides: TGTGCCAGCAGCACGACCGAGACGGGACAGGACCAGTACGAGCAGTACTTC. Translating it yields CASSTTETGQDQYEQYF.

This clonotype was seen a handful of times. This sequence joins TRBV2 and TRBJ2-7, with D perhaps being TRBD1 or TRBD2 (5 bases each). Trimming shortened V by 5 bases and J by 3 bases, and 20 bases separated the two germline ends. Germline-derived CDR1 and CDR2 are SNHLY and FYNNEI. This CDR3 has 16 amino acids. CDR3 sequence: CASSTEVLGVGYEQYF. DNA for the CDR3: TGTGCCAGCAGTACCGAGGTTCTGGGGGTAGGCTACGAGCAGTACTTC.

The J gene is TRBJ2-1, the V gene TRBV7-9, with a tentative D call TRBD1 (5 bases). Germline lookup yields CDR1 SEHNR and CDR2 FQNEAQ (reference sequence). The CDR3 length is 15 residues. V was trimmed by 9 bases and J by 2 bases, leaving 17 bases between them. CDR3 nucleotide sequence: TGTGCCAGTAGGGGCCCATATGGGGCCTACAATGAGCAGTTCTTC. Its protein product is CASRGPYGAYNEQFF.

This clonotype was found many times. The V call is TRBV27, the J call TRBJ2-3; TRBD1 matches at 10 bases. J was trimmed by 6 bases and V by 3 bases; bases with no gene match: 9. The CDR3 has 16 residues. Looked up from germline, CDR1 is MNHEY and CDR2 is SMNVEV (reference sequence). The CDR3 sequence is CASSFVGQGFFDTQYF. CDR3 DNA: TGTGCCAGCAGTTTTGTGGGACAGGGGTTTTTCGATACGCAGTATTTT.

Note on this clonotype: One junction end disagrees with the germline gene, perhaps due to a read error. V gene TRBV9 combines with J gene TRBJ2-2; 7 bases are a match to TRBD1. The CDR3 length is 17 residues. From germline, CDR1 is SGDLS and CDR2 YYNGEE. For the CDR3, the DNA is TGTGCCAGCAGCGTAGTCAGTACAGGGGTGAACACCGGGGAGCTGCTTTTT. Translating gives CASSVVSTGVNTGELLF.

This clonotype turned up a few times. V usage is TRBV29-1 and J usage is TRBJ2-1; D perhaps matches TRBD2 (6 bases). The length of the CDR3 is 13 residues. Per the germline V gene, CDR1 is SQVTM and CDR2 is ANQGSEA. V dropped 8 bases and J dropped 4 bases, with 15 bases sitting between them. The chain's CDR3 is CSFLSAGYNEQFF. The CDR3 nucleotides read TGCAGCTTCCTATCGGCGGGGTACAATGAGCAGTTCTTC.

The table lists this clonotype with many counts. The chain combines TRBV6-5 with TRBJ2-7; D might be TRBD1 (6 bases). The germline V gene encodes CDR1 MNHEY and CDR2 SVGAGI. The V and J ends lost 9 bases and 4 bases respectively, with 16 bases between them. There are 13 residues in the CDR3. The CDR3 here is CASGPGDRYEQYF. Here the CDR3 DNA reads TGTGCCAGTGGGCCAGGGGACCGATACGAGCAGTACTTC.

For this clonotype: A much larger clone differs from this one at a single base, so this may be a read error. Because the CDR3 is missing its conserved closing phenylalanine or tryptophan, this is likely a read error. The chain employs TRBV5-5 and TRBJ2-7; 8 bases fit TRBD2. This CDR3 spans 14 amino acids. Germline V gene lookup returns CDR1 SGHKS and CDR2 YYEKEE (reference sequence). V trimming: 3 bases; J trimming: 3 bases; junction bases outside the gene matches: 5. This chain's CDR3 is CASSSGGAIYEQYS. In DNA, the CDR3 is TGTGCCAGCAGCTCGGGAGGGGCTATCTACGAGCAGTACTCC.

J is TRBJ2-7 and V is TRBV28; D is perhaps TRBD2 (5 bases). The CDR3 contains 17 residues. The V and J ends lost 4 bases and 6 bases respectively, with 25 bases between them. CDR1 and CDR2 (germline): MDHEN, SYDVKM. The CDR3 loop reads CASSYPPATTRTGEQYF. The CDR3 region has the DNA TGTGCCAGCAGTTACCCCCCCGCGACTACAAGGACGGGCGAGCAGTACTTC.

This clonotype has a single count. The V and J genes are TRBV20-1 and TRBJ2-5; D uncertain. V gave up 3 bases and J gave up 5 bases, with 25 bases separating them. The CDR3 runs to 17 residues. Germline V gene lookup returns CDR1 DFQATT and CDR2 SNEGSKA (reference sequence). The CDR3, as DNA: TGCAGTGCTAGCCAGCCGGCTGACGTTGGCGTACGGGAGACCCAGTACTTC. Its translation: CSASQPADVGVRETQYF.

With regard to this clonotype: A much larger clone sits a single nucleotide away, making a read error possible. Here the CDR3 reads CASSPVNSYELYF. For the CDR3, the DNA is TGTGCCAGCAGCCCGGTTAACTCCTACGAGCTGTACTTC. The chain has TRBV13 and TRBJ2-7; no clear D gene. CDR1 and CDR2 from the germline V gene are PRHDT and FYEKMQ (reference sequence). CDR3 size: 13 residues.

About this clonotype itself: A much bigger clone sits one base away, suggesting this may be a read error. The CDR3, as DNA: TGCAGCGTTGATGCGGAGGTCGTAACTGGCTACACCTTC. Protein: CSVDAEVVTGYTF. This chain uses TRBV29-1 with TRBJ1-2, with D hard to call. The CDR3 spans 13 residues. Trimming removed 3 bases from V and 7 bases from J, with 15 bases in between. In germline, CDR1 is SQVTM, CDR2 ANQGSEA. Full variable domain (missing parts from reference TRBV29-1 and TRBJ1-2): SAVISQKPSRDICQRGTSLTIQCQVDSQVTMMFWYRQQPGQSLTLIATANQGSEATYESGFVIDKFPISRPNLTFSTLTVSNMSPEDSSIYLCSVDAEVVTGYTFGSGTRLTVV.

Notes on this clonotype: The junction does not match germline at one end; this may be a read error. V is TRBV4-1 and J is TRBJ2-7; D might be TRBD1 or TRBD2, each matching 5 bases. From germline, CDR1 is MGHRA and CDR2 YSYEKL. This CDR3 contains 14 residues. This CDR3 reads CASSQDPGTYGQHF. The CDR3 DNA follows: TGCGCCAGCAGCCAAGACCCGGGGACCTACGGGCAGCACTTC.

This chain uses TRBV4-3 with TRBJ2-7, with a possible D match to TRBD1 (6 bases). The CDR3 runs 16 residues. Germline-derived CDR1 and CDR2 are LGHNA and YSLEER. With 1 base removed from V and 1 base from J, the gap between germline ends came to 14 bases. Written as DNA, the CDR3 is TGCGCCAGCAGCCAAGGCTATCTAGGGGGTTCCTACGAGCAGTACTTC. Encoded protein: CASSQGYLGGSYEQYF.